This T cell receptor beta chain appears in the sequencing data of a study of CD8+ T cells in alopecia areata. Following extraction, RNA underwent reverse transcription to cDNA, which served as the sequencing template. The method was immunoSEQ multiplex PCR; TCRdb's version includes in-frame clones alone and lacks a portion of them. The sample yields approximately 300,000 clones, roughly 64% seen once. CDR1 is LNHNV and CDR2 is YYDKDF in the germline V gene (reference sequence). CDR3 length: 14 amino acids. The V end was cut by 6 bases, the J end by 5 bases, with 16 bases between. Treatment indicated: oral pan-JAK inhibitor, 5-10 mg twice daily.

Sequenced here: CD4+ T cells sorted from blood, sampled at week 24, from a patient treated with tofacitinib. V and J are TRBV15 and TRBJ2-5; D might be TRBD2 (6 bases). The receptor was derived from a human donor with alopecia areata. As DNA, the CDR3 is TGTGCCACCAGTATCTCTTCCCGGGGGGAGACCCAGTACTTC. Protein product: CATSISSRGETQYF. Combining the CDR3 with reference TRBV15 and TRBJ2-5 gives the whole variable domain DAMVIQNPRYQVTQFGKPVTLSCSQTLNHNVMYWYQQKSSQAPKLLFHYYDKDFNNEADTPDNFQSRRPNTSFCFLDIRSPGLGDTAMYLCATSISSRGETQYFGPGTRLLVL.